This T cell receptor (beta chain) was retrieved from a study of T cell responses to AZD1222 COVID-19 vaccine. Comment on this clone: Its matching antigen is unknown.

Sequencing used immunoSEQ multiplex PCR; TCRdb keeps in-frame clones, though not all of them. The sample yields roughly 93,000 clones, approximately 86% seen once. Findings of the study overall: CD4 TCRs covered the whole spike, strongest at regions 160-218 and 743-854. White British ancestry dominated among donors, who included more females, and clonal diversity was possibly underestimated. Baseline serostatus was positive in only a handful of AZD1222 recipients.

With 7 bases clipped from V and 7 bases from J, the junction kept 13 bases outside the gene matches. Per the germline V gene, CDR1 is SEHNR and CDR2 is FQNEAQ (reference sequence). This CDR3 comprises 15 residues. Here the sequenced sample was peripheral blood, taken on day 0 of AZD1222 vaccination. The TCR originated in an adult in good health. The rearrangement uses TRBV7-9 and TRBJ1-2; TRBD1 matches at 9 bases. CDR3 in amino acids: CASTAPGQGGTGYTF. CDR3 sequence (DNA): TGTGCCAGCACCGCCCCGGGACAGGGAGGTACTGGCTACACCTTC.